This section outlines one TCR beta chain sequence together with its context. Its antigen is unknown. V gave up 7 bases and J gave up 8 bases; unmatched junction bases: 12. Germline CDR1 reads MDHEN; CDR2 reads SYDVKM. The CDR3 is 15 amino acids. This sample is drawn from a study of blood T cells in healthy people across ages. General study results and limits: Investigators viewed diversity estimates from one million T cells as underestimates, the study reported.

Per individual sample, total RNA of at least 5.5 micrograms was extracted. The use of a sample-barcoded 5' primer and a J-beta primer mix characterized a second PCR of roughly 7 to 11 cycles. Via MiXCR, TCRdb re-called the 5' RACE reads, giving one row per CDR3 protein. The sample carries approximately 800,000 distinct CDR3 sequences, roughly 46% recorded once. The V gene is TRBV28, the J gene TRBJ1-2; the match to TRBD1 covers 11 bases. The source of this sequence is a man older than 75 in good health. What was sequenced was blood. The CDR3 here is CASKFWGQGGGGYTF. CDR3 coding DNA: TGTGCCAGCAAATTCTGGGGACAGGGGGGTGGGGGCTACACCTTC.